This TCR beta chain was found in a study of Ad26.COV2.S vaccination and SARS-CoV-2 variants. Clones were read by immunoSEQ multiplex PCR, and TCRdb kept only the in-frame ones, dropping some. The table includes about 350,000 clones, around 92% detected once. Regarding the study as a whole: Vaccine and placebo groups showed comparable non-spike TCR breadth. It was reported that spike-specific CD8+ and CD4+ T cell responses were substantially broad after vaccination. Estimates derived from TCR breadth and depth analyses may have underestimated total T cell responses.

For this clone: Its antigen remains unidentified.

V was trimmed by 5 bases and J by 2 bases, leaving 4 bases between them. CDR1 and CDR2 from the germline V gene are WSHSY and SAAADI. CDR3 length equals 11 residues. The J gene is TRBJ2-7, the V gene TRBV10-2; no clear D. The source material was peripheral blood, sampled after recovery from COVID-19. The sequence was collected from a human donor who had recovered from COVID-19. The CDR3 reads CASSPTYEQYF. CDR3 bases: TGCGCCAGCAGTCCAACCTACGAGCAGTACTTC.